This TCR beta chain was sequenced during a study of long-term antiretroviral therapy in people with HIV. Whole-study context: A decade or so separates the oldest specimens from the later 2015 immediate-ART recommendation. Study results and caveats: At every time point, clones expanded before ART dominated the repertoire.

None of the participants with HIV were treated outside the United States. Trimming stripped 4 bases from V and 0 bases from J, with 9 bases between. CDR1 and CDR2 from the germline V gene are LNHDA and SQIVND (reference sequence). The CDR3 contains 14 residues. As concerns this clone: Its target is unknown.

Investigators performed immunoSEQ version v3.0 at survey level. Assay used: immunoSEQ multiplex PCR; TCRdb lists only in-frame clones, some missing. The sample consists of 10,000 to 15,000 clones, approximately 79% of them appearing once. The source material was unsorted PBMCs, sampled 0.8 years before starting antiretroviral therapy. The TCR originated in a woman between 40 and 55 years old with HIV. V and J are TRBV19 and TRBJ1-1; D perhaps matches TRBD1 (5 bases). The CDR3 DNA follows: TGTGCCAGTAGTAAGCAACAGGTGAACACTGAAGCTTTCTTT. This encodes CASSKQQVNTEAFF.